These 28 T cell receptor beta chains were all obtained from the same sample, sequenced in a study of T cell responses to AZD1222 COVID-19 vaccine. Only in-frame clones appear in the TCRdb table, and some are missing; sequencing was by immunoSEQ multiplex PCR. This sample yields roughly 140,000 clones, of which approximately 86% are seen a single time; approximately 7.2% belongs to the top ten. Specimen: peripheral blood, collected after recovery from COVID-19. Source of these receptors: an adult who had recovered from COVID-19.

This chain connects TRBV5-6 to TRBJ2-7; D possibly uses TRBD1 or TRBD2 (7 bases each). Germline lookup yields CDR1 SGHDT and CDR2 YYEEEE. Trimming pared 3 bases from V and 5 bases from J, leaving 18 bases between. The CDR3 length is 15 residues. The CDR3 DNA reads as TGTGCCAGCAGCTGGGAGGGGGCGGGGTTGCACGAGCAGTACTTC. It is translated as CASSWEGAGLHEQYF.

This clone was observed once. The sample has other DNA sequences that encode this CDR3 too. V is TRBV3-1 (or the pseudogene TRBV3-2) and J is TRBJ2-7, with unresolved D. This CDR3 contains 13 residues. V shed 4 bases and J shed 1 base, with 8 bases lying between them. The germline V gene encodes CDR1 LGHDT and CDR2 YNNKEL (reference sequence). DNA of the CDR3: TGTGCCAGCAGCCGGACCGATTCCTACGAGCAGTACTTC. Its protein product is CASSRTDSYEQYF.

V is TRBV6-6 and J is TRBJ2-3, with D maybe TRBD1 (5 bases). CDR3 length: 13 amino acids. Germline CDR1 and CDR2: MNHNY and SVGAGI (reference sequence). The V and J ends lost 0 bases and 8 bases respectively, with 9 bases between them. This CDR3 is CASSYSGAGTQYF. CDR3 sequence (DNA): TGTGCCAGCAGTTACTCAGGGGCCGGTACGCAGTATTTT.

This CDR3 is CASSPQERGGSRKLFF. In DNA, the CDR3 is TGTGCCAGCAGCCCCCAGGAGAGGGGGGGGTCGCGAAAACTGTTTTTT. The V gene is TRBV11-2, the J gene TRBJ1-4; D is possibly TRBD1 (6 bases). This CDR3 is built from 16 residues. Trimming left V 5 bases short and J 10 bases short, with 23 bases between. CDR1 is SGHAT and CDR2 is FQNNGV in the germline V gene.

CDR3 protein: CASSLSGRGAGSGELFF. The CDR3 region has the DNA TGTGCCAGCAGCTTGTCTGGGAGGGGGGCCGGATCCGGGGAGCTGTTTTTT. This rearrangement joins TRBV11-3 to TRBJ2-2, with TRBD2 as a possible D gene (7 bases). The CDR3 is 17 amino acids. Germline loops: CDR1 SGHNT, CDR2 YENEEA. V was clipped by 3 bases and J by 6 bases, with 20 bases between them.

The chain couples TRBV2 to TRBJ1-2; no clear D. The CDR3 covers 15 residues. V gave up 7 bases and J gave up 4 bases, with 19 bases separating them. Germline CDR1 is SNHLY and CDR2 is FYNNEI. CDR3 sequence (DNA): TGTGCCAGCACCTCCTCGTTTCTCGGTACCTATGGCTACACCTTC. The encoded protein is CASTSSFLGTYGYTF.

The table lists this clone with a count of one. The genes are TRBV19 and TRBJ1-2; 7 positions agree with TRBD1. Germline CDR1 and CDR2: LNHDA and SQIVND (reference sequence). V lost 6 bases to trimming and J lost 2 bases; unmatched junction nucleotides: 6. CDR3 length: 14 amino acids. The chain's CDR3 is CASRGQLMNYGYTF. The CDR3 DNA reads TGTGCCAGTAGGGGACAGCTCATGAACTATGGCTACACCTTC.

CDR3 loop: CATSDPTYTGELFF. The CDR3 region has the DNA TGTGCCACCAGTGATCCGACTTACACCGGGGAGCTGTTTTTT. V and J are TRBV24-1 and TRBJ2-2; D gene uncertain. In germline, CDR1 is KGHDR, CDR2 SFDVKD. The CDR3 has 14 residues. V lost 3 bases to trimming and J lost 3 bases, with 7 bases between them.

This clone was picked up one time. The rearrangement links TRBV6-5 to TRBJ1-3; no clear D. V lost 7 bases and J lost 4, with 14 bases in between. Germline V gene sequence: CDR1 MNHEY, CDR2 SVGAGI. There are 14 residues in the CDR3. CDR3 nucleotides: TGTGCCAGCAAGGCCGCGTCCGTCGGAAACACCATATATTTT. Its translation is CASKAASVGNTIYF.

The genes are TRBV11-1 and TRBJ1-2; no clear D gene. Between the trimmed V and J ends, which lost 1 base and 5 bases, there was a span of 8 bases. The CDR3 runs to 13 residues. CDR1 is SGHAT and CDR2 is FQDESV in the germline V gene (reference sequence). The CDR3 sequence is CASSLEREYGYTF. The CDR3 nucleotides are TGTGCCAGCAGCTTAGAGAGGGAATATGGCTACACCTTC. The complete variable domain, with remaining parts taken from reference TRBV11-1 and TRBJ1-2, reads EAEVAQSPRYKITEKSQAVAFWCDPISGHATLYWYRQILGQGPELLVQFQDESVVDDSQLPKDRFSAERLKGVDSTLKIQPAELGDSAMYLCASSLEREYGYTFGSGTRLTVV.

This clone has a handful of counts. V usage is TRBV11-2 and J usage is TRBJ2-7, with D perhaps given as TRBD1 or TRBD2 (5 bases each). The CDR3 length is 17 residues. Germline CDR1 is SGHAT and CDR2 is FQNNGV. Trimming left V 5 bases short and J 5 bases short, with 25 bases between. The CDR3 region has the DNA TGTGCCAGCAGCCGGGATAGTAGGGGCGTCCCCTCTAACGAGCAGTACTTC. It encodes CASSRDSRGVPSNEQYF.

V and J are TRBV2 and TRBJ2-3; D possibly corresponds to TRBD2 (5 bases). The CDR3 totals 15 residues. The germline V gene has CDR1 SNHLY and CDR2 FYNNEI. V was shortened by 5 bases and J by 1 base, with 13 bases between the two germline ends. The CDR3 DNA follows: TGTGCCAGCAGTCGAGAGGGCACTGGCACAGATACGCAGTATTTT. The encoded protein is CASSREGTGTDTQYF.

The rearrangement links TRBV28 to TRBJ1-5; D uncertain. V gave up 7 bases and J gave up 8 bases, with 12 bases separating them. CDR3 length equals 12 residues. CDR1 MDHEN and CDR2 SYDVKM come from the germline V gene. CDR3 sequence: CASNLQRKPQHF. The CDR3, as DNA: TGTGCCAGCAATCTCCAAAGGAAGCCCCAGCATTTT.

V usage is TRBV28 and J usage is TRBJ2-7, with D hard to call. Trimming removed 5 bases at V and 5 bases at J, with 10 bases between. The germline V gene encodes CDR1 MDHEN and CDR2 SYDVKM. The CDR3 is 12 amino acids. The CDR3 DNA reads as TGTGCCAGCAGTCCTTCCCCCAACGAGCAGTACTTC. Translation: CASSPSPNEQYF.

V gene TRBV6-6 combines with J gene TRBJ2-1; weak D call: TRBD1 (5 bases). Trimming took off 5 bases at V and 15 bases at J, with 14 bases between the two ends. Germline CDR1 MNHNY, CDR2 SVGAGI (reference sequence). This CDR3 is 11 amino acids long. The CDR3 spells CASSTGDSWFF. The CDR3 DNA reads as TGTGCCAGCAGTACCGGCGACAGTTGGTTCTTC.

The J gene is TRBJ1-2, the V gene TRBV15; 10 bases are a match to TRBD1. The J segment lost 5 bases and the V segment lost 4 bases, leaving 1 base of the junction unmatched. Germline V gene data show CDR1 as LNHNV and CDR2 as YYDKDF (reference sequence). This CDR3 spans 13 amino acids. The CDR3 sequence is CATSMGQGYGYTF. The DNA for the CDR3 is TGTGCCACCAGCATGGGACAGGGGTATGGCTACACCTTC.

The rearrangement links TRBV23-1 to TRBJ1-5, with D perhaps matching TRBD1 (5 bases). TRBV23-1 is labeled an ORF, and its function is uncertain. V was trimmed by 0 bases and J by 7 bases, leaving 25 bases between them. CDR3 size: 19 residues. CDR3 sequence reads: CASSQSSGVWGWGRQPQHF. For the CDR3, the DNA is TGCGCCAGCAGTCAATCGTCGGGGGTTTGGGGTTGGGGAAGGCAGCCCCAGCATTTT.

CDR3 loop: CASSPYSLSVTEAFF. The CDR3 bases are TGCGCCAGCAGCCCTTATAGCCTTTCTGTCACTGAAGCTTTCTTT. The rearrangement uses TRBV5-1 and TRBJ1-1; D not certain. The CDR3 totals 15 residues. Trimming stripped 4 bases from V and 4 bases from J, with 17 bases between. Germline V CDR1 and CDR2: SGHRS, YFSETQ. Full variable domain (outside the CDR3, taken from reference TRBV5-1 and TRBJ1-1): KAGVTQTPRYLIKTRGQQVTLSCSPISGHRSVSWYQQTPGQGLQFLFEYFSETQRNKGNFPGRFSGRQFSNSRSEMNVSTLELGDSALYLCASSPYSLSVTEAFFGQGTRLTVV.

The rearrangement uses TRBV3-1 (or the pseudogene TRBV3-2) and TRBJ2-2, with TRBD2 matching 11 bases. The CDR3 loop spans 15 amino acids. Looked up from germline, CDR1 is LGHDT and CDR2 is YNNKEL (reference sequence). V lost 2 bases to trimming and J lost 6 bases; unmatched junction nucleotides: 2. The CDR3 loop is CASSQSSGRSGELFF. CDR3 bases: TGTGCCAGCAGCCAATCTAGCGGGAGGTCCGGGGAGCTGTTTTTT.

V usage is TRBV5-1 and J usage is TRBJ2-1; 8 nucleotides line up with TRBD2. CDR1 is SGHRS, CDR2 YFSETQ, per germline. V gave up 4 bases and J gave up 7 bases; unmatched junction bases: 31. This CDR3 spans 22 amino acids. DNA for the CDR3: TGCGCCAGCAGCGATACACCATTTCCAGGTAGCGGGGTTGGCGGCCAATCGAATGAGCAGTTCTTC. This encodes CASSDTPFPGSGVGGQSNEQFF.

The rearrangement joins TRBV7-9 to TRBJ2-1, with D tentatively TRBD2 (5 bases). CDR1 is SEHNR, CDR2 FQNEAQ, per germline (reference sequence). With 5 bases removed from V and 7 bases from J, the gap between germline ends came to 12 bases. The CDR3 is 13 amino acids. CDR3 DNA sequence: TGTGCCAGCAGCCCGGACTTTATAAATGAGCAGTTCTTC. Protein sequence: CASSPDFINEQFF. Supplemented by reference TRBV7-9 and TRBJ2-1, the full variable domain reads DTGVSQNPRHKITKRGQNVTFRCDPISEHNRLYWYRQTLGQGPEFLTYFQNEAQLEKSRLLSDRFSAERPKGSFSTLEIQRTEQGDSAMYLCASSPDFINEQFFGPGTRLTVL.

This chain joins TRBV28 and TRBJ1-2, with 8 bases aligning to TRBD1. Per the germline V gene, CDR1 is MDHEN and CDR2 is SYDVKM. This CDR3 has 14 amino acids. V was clipped by 7 bases and J by 4 bases; unmatched bases: 8. CDR3 region: CASNSGQGIYGYTF. CDR3 nucleotide sequence: TGTGCCAGCAACTCCGGACAGGGAATCTATGGCTACACCTTC.

The chain uses TRBV19 and TRBJ1-2; D gene unclear. V lost 7 bases, J lost 4 bases, and 22 bases lay in between. There are 16 residues in the CDR3. Germline V lookup: CDR1 LNHDA, CDR2 SQIVND (reference sequence). Here the CDR3 reads CASMMFGGRNVYGYTF. The CDR3 nucleotides read TGTGCCAGTATGATGTTTGGTGGAAGGAACGTCTATGGCTACACCTTC.

This clone was seen only once. V is TRBV19 and J is TRBJ2-6; D is tentatively TRBD1 or TRBD2 (6 bases each). The V end lost 6 bases, the J end lost 3 bases, and 18 bases lay between the germline ends. The CDR3 covers 17 residues. Per the germline V gene, CDR1 is LNHDA and CDR2 is SQIVND (reference sequence). CDR3 in amino acids: CASSPPAGGGGANVLTF. CDR3 bases: TGTGCCAGTAGCCCTCCCGCCGGGGGCGGTGGGGCCAACGTCCTGACTTTC.

As for this clone: Germline is not matched at one junction end, which may reflect a read error. This chain joins TRBV7-7 and TRBJ2-5, with a weak D call TRBD1 (6 bases). The CDR3 length is 15 residues. The V gene's germline CDR1 is SSHAT and CDR2 FNYEAQ (reference sequence). The CDR3 protein is CASSSGIQGLETQYF. The CDR3 DNA is TGTGCTAGCAGCTCGGGAATCCAGGGGCTGGAGACCCAGTACTTC. The whole variable domain, remainder taken from reference TRBV7-7 and TRBJ2-5, is GAGVSQSPRYKVTKRGQDVTLRCDPISSHATLYWYQQALGQGPEFLTYFNYEAQPDKSGLPSDRFSAERPEGSISTLTIQRTEQRDSAMYRCASSSGIQGLETQYFGPGTRLLVL.

The chain is built from TRBV11-2 and TRBJ1-1; 7 nucleotides match TRBD1. Trimming removed 2 bases from V and 3 bases from J; junction bases left unmatched: 3. Looked up from germline, CDR1 is SGHAT and CDR2 is FQNNGV. The CDR3 has 14 amino acids. The CDR3 DNA follows: TGTGCCAGCAGCTTATTTGGGACAGACACTGAAGCTTTCTTT. It translates to CASSLFGTDTEAFF.

This chain uses TRBV2 with TRBJ2-5; D not certain. In germline, CDR1 is SNHLY, CDR2 FYNNEI. Trimming pared 3 bases from V and 4 bases from J, leaving 9 bases between. CDR3 length equals 13 residues. The CDR3 DNA follows: TGTGCCAGCAGTGAGGATCTTAGAGAGACCCAGTACTTC. This codes for CASSEDLRETQYF.

The CDR3 DNA reads TGTGCCAGCAGTGAAGCGGAGGACAGAGGTTCACCCCTCCACTTT. This sequence encodes CASSEAEDRGSPLHF. The chain recombines TRBV6-1 with TRBJ1-6; maybe TRBD1 (6 bases). The CDR3 runs 15 residues. The V end was cut by 0 bases, the J end by 9 bases, with 12 bases between. Germline V lookup: CDR1 MNHNS, CDR2 SASEGT.